What follows is one T cell receptor (beta chain) and its context. Its antigen is not identified. The CDR3 totals 16 residues. V was clipped by 2 bases and J by 4 bases; unmatched bases: 9. Germline V CDR1 and CDR2: SGHRS, YFSETQ. This entry is derived from a study of cytomegalovirus exposure and HLA in healthy donors. This table comes from immunoSEQ multiplex PCR, and its TCRdb copy is limited to in-frame clones, with some not included. In the table there are about 200,000 clones, roughly 84% of which are singletons. General study points: The classifier, whose performance was assessed in both the original and validation cohorts, reportedly diagnosed cytomegalovirus status with high specificity and sensitivity. First-cohort TCR clusters were later found to tend to co-occur in the 120 or so validation repertoires. Associated with cytomegalovirus, according to the listing, were around 160 TCR beta chains.

The gene calls are TRBV5-1 and TRBJ1-2; 9 positions agree with TRBD1. The sample consisted of PBMCs. This TCR derives from a woman younger than 45 in good health and CMV-seropositive. The CDR3: CASSLRQGDRGYGYTF. The DNA of the CDR3 is TGCGCCAGCAGCTTACGACAGGGGGATCGGGGCTATGGCTACACCTTC.